Listed below are T cell receptor beta chains from one sample, sequenced in a study of response to subunit inactivated influenza vaccine. TCRdb fed the RT-PCR reads into MiXCR, producing one record per CDR3 protein. The data contain around 760,000 distinct CDR3 sequences, over 11% of them singletons. The sequencing here drew on PBMCs from blood, taken roughly 15 days before vaccination. Receptors were obtained from a man in his forties or fifties who received an inactivated influenza vaccine. Each CDR3 is given with its conserved first and last residue. A D gene is named only where the DNA matches it firmly. Expanded clones are given a class, and other clones once, few, many or no size at all.

>.|.|TRBV6-1|TRBJ2-2
CASRDRTGHGELFF
TGTGCCAGCAGAGATAGAACGGGCCACGGGGAGCTGTTTTTT
>.|.|TRBV20-1|TRBJ2-7
CSARLRLSGAYEQYF
TGCAGTGCTAGACTACGACTATCGGGGGCCTACGAGCAGTACTTC
>few|.|TRBV12-3/TRBV12-4|TRBJ1-2
CASSLGSLFTYGYTF
TGTGCCAGCAGTTTGGGGAGCCTCTTCACCTATGGCTACACCTTC
>.|.|TRBV9|TRBJ2-7
CASSLVHVVYEQYF
TGTGCCAGCAGCCTTGTACATGTTGTCTACGAGCAGTACTTC
>.|.|TRBV20-1|TRBJ2-5
CSAPPGTLQETQYF
TGCAGTGCGCCTCCCGGGACGCTGCAAGAGACCCAGTACTTC
>.|TRBD1|TRBV11-1|TRBJ2-5
CASGSHRGQRRDQDTQYF
TGTGCTAGCGGATCCCACAGGGGGCAGCGGCGGGACCAAGATACCCAGTACTTC
>.|.|TRBV27|TRBJ1-2
CASSLLRDSGYTF
TGTGCCAGCAGTTTGCTCAGGGATAGTGGCTACACCTTC
>few|TRBD1|TRBV4-2|TRBJ2-4
CASSQVVRGHLAKNIQYF
TGTGCCAGCAGCCAAGTAGTCAGGGGGCATTTGGCCAAAAACATTCAGTACTTC
>.|.|TRBV7-2|TRBJ2-4
CASSNPASAAKNIQYF
TGTGCCAGCAGCAACCCTGCATCGGCAGCCAAAAACATTCAGTACTTC
>.|.|TRBV3-1|TRBJ2-7
CASSQAGRGYEQYF
TGTGCCAGCAGCCAAGCAGGCAGGGGCTACGAGCAGTACTTC
>.|TRBD1|TRBV4-1|TRBJ1-1
CASSLGQGAFGDTEAFF
TGCGCCAGCAGCCTGGGACAGGGGGCTTTCGGGGACACTGAAGCTTTCTTT
>few|TRBD1|TRBV30|TRBJ2-7
CAWSVGDRSLYEQYF
TGTGCCTGGAGTGTAGGGGACAGAAGCCTCTACGAGCAGTACTTC
>.|TRBD1|TRBV4-3|TRBJ1-4
CASSQEDRFNEKLFF
TGCGCCAGCAGCCAGGAGGACAGGTTTAATGAAAAACTGTTTTTT
>.|.|TRBV7-9|TRBJ1-2
CASSLDGPDYGYTF
TGTGCCAGCAGCTTAGACGGACCGGACTATGGCTACACCTTC
>few|.|TRBV24-1|TRBJ2-2
CATPTFGQGVTGELFF
TGTGCCACCCCCACCTTTGGGCAGGGAGTCACCGGGGAGCTGTTTTTT
>.|.|TRBV18|TRBJ2-7
CASSTGASYEQYF
TGTGCCAGCTCAACTGGGGCCTCATACGAGCAGTACTTC
>few|.|TRBV12-3/TRBV12-4|TRBJ1-2
CASSFGRSYGYTF
TGTGCCAGCAGTTTCGGACGAAGCTATGGCTACACCTTC
>.|.|TRBV20-1|TRBJ1-5
CSARIGSGTNQPQHF
TGCAGTGCTAGAATCGGTTCGGGGACCAATCAGCCCCAGCATTTT
>few|TRBD1|TRBV27|TRBJ1-1
CASSLSTGETEAFF
TGTGCCAGCAGTTTATCGACAGGGGAGACTGAAGCTTTCTTT
>.|TRBD1|TRBV28|TRBJ1-1
CASSSRTGAATEAFF
TGTGCCAGCAGTTCCAGAACAGGGGCAGCCACTGAAGCTTTCTTT
>.|TRBD2|TRBV5-1|TRBJ2-5
CASSMGLAGYQETQYF
TGCGCCAGCAGCATGGGACTAGCGGGGTACCAAGAGACCCAGTACTTC
>few|.|TRBV5-1|TRBJ2-3
CASSTDGSHTDTQYF
TGCGCCAGCAGTACGGACGGGTCTCACACAGATACGCAGTATTTT
>.|TRBD1|TRBV7-9|TRBJ2-7
CASRRSGTGPGEQYF
TGTGCCAGCAGGCGTTCCGGGACAGGGCCCGGGGAGCAGTACTTC
>few|.|TRBV7-8|TRBJ2-5
CASSPKTVIQETQYF
TGTGCCAGCAGCCCGAAGACAGTGATCCAAGAGACCCAGTACTTC
>.|.|TRBV15|TRBJ2-3
CATGRENRDTDTQYF
TGTGCCACCGGCAGAGAGAACAGGGACACAGATACGCAGTATTTT
>few|.|TRBV12-3/TRBV12-4|TRBJ1-1
CASSHLGTVNTEAFF
TGTGCCAGCAGTCACCTCGGTACAGTAAACACTGAAGCTTTCTTT
>.|TRBD2|TRBV15|TRBJ2-1
CATSRSGKDLYNEQFF
TGTGCCACCAGCAGGAGCGGGAAAGACCTCTACAATGAGCAGTTCTTC
>.|TRBD2|TRBV7-9|TRBJ2-1
CASSLEGLAGFNEQFF
TGTGCCAGCAGCTTAGAGGGACTAGCGGGCTTCAATGAGCAGTTCTTC
>.|.|TRBV5-1|TRBJ1-6
CASSLIPGLKHSSYNSPLHF
TGCGCCAGCAGCTTGATACCGGGACTGAAGCATAGCTCCTATAATTCACCCCTCCACTTT
>few|.|TRBV6-1|TRBJ1-5
CASIPGAADQPQHF
TGTGCCAGCATTCCTGGGGCAGCCGATCAGCCCCAGCATTTT
>few|TRBD1|TRBV11-2|TRBJ2-7
CASSLVPGQGGFSSYEQYF
TGTGCCAGCAGCTTAGTCCCGGGACAGGGGGGTTTCAGCTCCTACGAGCAGTACTTC
>few|TRBD1|TRBV20-1|TRBJ2-7
CSAGDSRYEQYF
TGCAGTGCCGGGGACAGTAGATACGAGCAGTACTTC
>.|.|TRBV6-2/TRBV6-3|TRBJ2-3
CASREDGGKNPNTQYF
TGTGCAAGCAGAGAAGACGGCGGGAAAAACCCTAATACGCAGTATTTT
>many|TRBD2|TRBV5-1|TRBJ2-7
CASSLGTSGAYEQYF
TGTGCCAGCAGTCTAGGGACTAGCGGTGCGTACGAGCAGTACTTC
>many|.|TRBV29-1|TRBJ2-1
CSVLGGVKNEQFF
TGCAGCGTTCTTGGAGGGGTCAAGAATGAGCAGTTCTTC
>few|.|TRBV7-2|TRBJ2-3
CASNIGGLADTQYF
TGTGCCAGCAATATCGGTGGGCTTGCAGATACGCAGTATTTT
>.|.|TRBV28|TRBJ2-3
CASSPFLVEADTQYF
TGTGCCAGCAGCCCCTTCCTAGTAGAGGCAGATACGCAGTATTTT
>.|TRBD1|TRBV5-1|TRBJ2-5
CASSANRGRGETQYF
TGCGCCAGCAGCGCGAACAGGGGGCGAGGGGAGACCCAGTACTTC
>few|.|TRBV15|TRBJ2-3
CATSRAGYSTDTQYF
TGTGCCACCAGCAGAGCCGGTTACAGCACAGATACGCAGTATTTT
>.|.|TRBV4-3|TRBJ2-7
CASSPRASIDEQYF
TGCGCCAGCAGCCCAAGGGCTAGTATCGACGAGCAGTACTTC
>.|TRBD1|TRBV19|TRBJ2-5
CASSLSIDRGGMIQETQYF
TGTGCCAGTAGCCTATCTATTGACAGGGGGGGAATGATCCAAGAGACCCAGTACTTC
>few|.|TRBV19|TRBJ2-5
CASSIGQETQYF
TGTGCCAGTAGTATTGGGCAAGAGACCCAGTACTTC
>few|.|TRBV9|TRBJ1-1
CASTRNVLTGASSGAFF
TGTGCCAGCACCCGGAACGTTTTAACCGGGGCATCGTCGGGAGCTTTCTTT
>many|.|TRBV7-9|TRBJ2-1
CASSLGQVNEQFF
TGTGCCAGCAGCTTAGGACAGGTCAATGAGCAGTTCTTC
>.|.|TRBV11-1|TRBJ1-2
CASGGGGYTF
TGTGCCAGCGGAGGGGGTGGCTACACCTTC
>few|.|TRBV7-9|TRBJ1-1
CASSEGVTEAFF
TGTGCCAGCAGCGAGGGGGTAACTGAAGCTTTCTTT
>few|.|TRBV5-6|TRBJ1-1
CASSFWGAGTEAFF
TGTGCCAGCAGCTTTTGGGGGGCAGGCACTGAAGCTTTCTTT
>many|.|TRBV3-1|TRBJ1-3
CASSKQIGNTIYF
TGTGCCAGCAGCAAACAGATCGGAAACACCATATATTTT
>many|TRBD2|TRBV4-3|TRBJ2-1
CASSPQSGGGAYNEQFF
TGCGCCAGCAGTCCTCAGTCCGGCGGGGGGGCATACAATGAGCAGTTCTTC
>.|TRBD2|TRBV7-9|TRBJ2-7
CASSKTSGGNQYF
TGTGCCAGCAGCAAGACTAGCGGGGGCAATCAGTACTTC
>few|.|TRBV15|TRBJ2-5
CATSRDWSAVVPTQYF
TGTGCCACCAGCAGAGATTGGAGCGCCGTGGTTCCGACCCAGTACTTC
>many|.|TRBV27|TRBJ1-5
CASSLFPGGNQPQHF
TGTGCCAGCAGTTTATTTCCGGGTGGCAATCAGCCCCAGCATTTT
>once|.|TRBV20-1|TRBJ2-2
CSSNPLLGQKNTGELFF
TGCAGCTCTAACCCCCTATTAGGGCAGAAGAACACCGGGGAGCTGTTTTTT
>few|TRBD2|TRBV4-3|TRBJ2-1
CASSHSLAGGSYNEQFF
TGCGCCAGCAGCCACAGCTTAGCGGGTGGATCCTACAATGAGCAGTTCTTC